One and the same sample provided the 21 T cell receptor beta chains below, sequenced in a study of cytomegalovirus exposure and HLA in healthy donors. This PCR relied on a set of 60 Vbeta primers and 13 Jbeta primers. TCRdb's copy holds only in-frame clones and misses some; the assay was immunoSEQ multiplex PCR. Of 150,000 to 200,000 clones in the sample, 75% to 85% were seen once. The sample taken for sequencing was PBMCs. The receptors shown here come from a man aged 18-30 years in good health and CMV-seronegative.

The chain couples TRBV6-1 to TRBJ2-3; 9 bases match TRBD2. Trimming took 6 bases from V and 5 from J; bases not matched to a gene: 3. Looked up from germline, CDR1 is MNHNS and CDR2 is SASEGT. CDR3 length: 13 residues. This CDR3 reads CASRSSGVDTQYF. In nucleotides, the CDR3 is TGTGCCAGCAGATCTAGCGGGGTAGATACGCAGTATTTT.

This chain connects TRBV27 to TRBJ2-1; the match to TRBD2 covers 12 bases. The CDR3 is made up of 17 amino acids. Germline-derived CDR1 and CDR2 are MNHEY and SMNVEV (reference sequence). The ends lost 3 bases at V and 1 base at J; junction bases unmatched: 4. DNA of the CDR3: TGTGCCAGCAGTTTGTCTAGCGGGAGGGGGTCCTACAATGAGCAGTTCTTC. Its protein is CASSLSSGRGSYNEQFF.

The V call is TRBV7-8, the J call TRBJ2-1; 8 bases fit TRBD1. The CDR3 is 18 residues long. Trimming removed 1 base from V and 2 bases from J; junction bases left unmatched: 10. CDR1 is SGHVS and CDR2 is FQNEAQ in the germline V gene. The CDR3 region is CASSLVSQGDRPYNEQFF. The CDR3 DNA reads as TGTGCCAGCAGCTTAGTTTCCCAGGGGGACAGGCCCTACAATGAGCAGTTCTTC.

This sequence joins TRBV6-5 and TRBJ2-7, with 12 bases identical to TRBD2. The V gene end was trimmed by 4 bases and the J gene end by 3 bases; junction bases not matched to a gene: 4. CDR1 MNHEY and CDR2 SVGAGI come from the germline V gene. This CDR3 comprises 15 residues. DNA of the CDR3: TGTGCCAGCAGTTTACGGACTAGCGGGGTCTACGAGCAGTACTTC. Its protein product is CASSLRTSGVYEQYF.

The chain has TRBV27 and TRBJ2-7; TRBD2 matches at 12 bases. The germline V gene encodes CDR1 MNHEY and CDR2 SMNVEV (reference sequence). The CDR3 has 16 amino acids. V was clipped by 2 bases and J by 4 bases; unmatched bases: 6. The CDR3 nucleotides are TGTGCCAGCAGTTTAAACAGACTAGCGGGAGTGTACGAGCAGTACTTC. It is translated as CASSLNRLAGVYEQYF.

The chain joins TRBV28 to TRBJ1-2, with 7 nucleotides matching TRBD1. The CDR3 is 13 amino acids. V dropped 5 bases and J dropped 7; count of bases not matched to a gene: 7. Germline lookup yields CDR1 MDHEN and CDR2 SYDVKM. The DNA of the CDR3 is TGTGCCAGCAGTAAAATAAACAGGGGTGGCTACACCTTC. Protein: CASSKINRGGYTF.

The V call is TRBV27, the J call TRBJ1-2; 9 positions agree with TRBD1. The V gene's germline CDR1 is MNHEY and CDR2 SMNVEV (reference sequence). Trimming removed 0 bases from V and 5 bases from J; junction bases left unmatched: 4. The CDR3 consists of 15 residues. CDR3 sequence: CASSLSPGTGYGYTF. The CDR3 region has the DNA TGTGCCAGCAGTTTATCGCCCGGGACAGGGTATGGCTACACCTTC.

The chain joins TRBV7-2 to TRBJ1-2; weak D call: TRBD1 (6 bases). Trimming removed 5 bases at V and 3 bases at J, with 7 bases between. CDR3 length: 12 amino acids. Germline-derived CDR1 and CDR2 are SGHTA and FQGNSA. The CDR3: CASSTGYYGYTF. The CDR3 DNA follows: TGTGCCAGCAGCACAGGGTACTATGGCTACACCTTC.

This clone has just a few counts. The CDR3 is CASSRGHPSSGNTIYF. The CDR3 nucleotides are TGTGCCAGCAGCCGAGGGCACCCAAGTTCTGGAAACACCATATATTTT. The chain carries TRBV7-2 and TRBJ1-3; D gene uncertain. Germline CDR1 reads SGHTA; CDR2 reads FQGNSA. The CDR3 extends over 16 amino acids. V lost 5 bases and J 1 base, leaving 15 bases between the germline ends. The full variable domain, in which reference TRBV7-2 and TRBJ1-3 provide the parts outside the CDR3, is GAGVSQSPSNKVTEKGKDVELRCDPISGHTALYWYRQSLGQGLEFLIYFQGNSAPDKSGLPSDRFSAERTGGSVSTLTIQRTQQEDSAVYLCASSRGHPSSGNTIYFGEGSWLTVV.

This chain connects TRBV5-6 to TRBJ2-1, with 10 bases matching TRBD2. V trimming: 2 bases; J trimming: 4 bases; junction bases outside the gene matches: 9. The germline CDR1 and CDR2 sequences are SGHDT and YYEEEE. This CDR3 region has 17 residues. CDR3 bases: TGTGCCAGCAGCTTCGGGGTAGCGGGGGGTGAATACAATGAGCAGTTCTTC. Its protein product is CASSFGVAGGEYNEQFF.

The J gene is TRBJ2-1, the V gene TRBV11-1, with 11 nucleotides matching TRBD2. The CDR3 extends over 15 amino acids. J gave up 6 bases and V 4 bases, and 5 bases lay outside the gene matches. Germline V CDR1 and CDR2: SGHAT, FQDESV (reference sequence). CDR3 loop: CASSSGTSGPNEQFF. The DNA for the CDR3 is TGTGCCAGCAGCTCCGGGACTAGCGGTCCCAATGAGCAGTTCTTC.

This clone was seen only once. The chain couples TRBV15 to TRBJ2-2, with 12 bases aligning to TRBD2. Germline CDR1 is LNHNV and CDR2 is YYDKDF (reference sequence). The CDR3 runs to 20 residues. V lost 0 bases and J lost 1; bases outside the gene matches: 9. The CDR3 coding sequence is TGTGCCACCAGCAGAGAAGGGCCTAGCGGGGGGGCCGAGAACACCGGGGAGCTGTTTTTT. Amino acids: CATSREGPSGGAENTGELFF. The entire variable domain, with the rest obtained from reference TRBV15 and TRBJ2-2, is as follows: DAMVIQNPRYQVTQFGKPVTLSCSQTLNHNVMYWYQQKSSQAPKLLFHYYDKDFNNEADTPDNFQSRRPNTSFCFLDIRSPGLGDTAMYLCATSREGPSGGAENTGELFFGEGSRLTVL.

V gene TRBV19 combines with J gene TRBJ2-3; 9 bases match TRBD2. Germline values: CDR1 LNHDA, CDR2 SQIVND (reference sequence). The CDR3 loop spans 18 amino acids. V was clipped by 3 bases and J by 3 bases; unmatched bases: 13. DNA of the CDR3: TGTGCCAGTAGTATTTCTGGCGGGAGGGCCCTTAGGACAGATACGCAGTATTTT. It specifies CASSISGGRALRTDTQYF. The entire variable domain, with the rest obtained from reference TRBV19 and TRBJ2-3, is as follows: DGGITQSPKYLFRKEGQNVTLSCEQNLNHDAMYWYRQDPGQGLRLIYYSQIVNDFQKGDIAEGYSVSREKKESFPLTVTSAQKNPTAFYLCASSISGGRALRTDTQYFGPGTRLTVL.

The chain recombines TRBV5-5 with TRBJ1-5; the D is unclear. V gave up 0 bases and J gave up 2 bases, with 6 bases separating them. Germline lookup yields CDR1 SGHKS and CDR2 YYEKEE (reference sequence). This CDR3 region has 14 residues. CDR3 DNA sequence: TGTGCCAGCAGCTTGGTTTTCGGCAATCAGCCCCAGCATTTT. Translated, it gives CASSLVFGNQPQHF.

CDR3 in amino acids: CASSLVQGARETQYF. CDR3 coding DNA: TGTGCCAGCAGCCTCGTTCAGGGGGCGCGGGAGACCCAGTACTTC. J is TRBJ2-5 and V is TRBV7-9; 8 bases are shared with TRBD1. This CDR3 is built from 15 residues. The germline V gene encodes CDR1 SEHNR and CDR2 FQNEAQ (reference sequence). V shed 5 bases, J shed 5 bases, and the junction held 10 bases outside the gene matches. Filled out from reference TRBV7-9 and TRBJ2-5, the complete variable domain reads DTGVSQNPRHKITKRGQNVTFRCDPISEHNRLYWYRQTLGQGPEFLTYFQNEAQLEKSRLLSDRFSAERPKGSFSTLEIQRTEQGDSAMYLCASSLVQGARETQYFGPGTRLLVL.

The V and J genes are TRBV7-8 and TRBJ2-7; TRBD1 agrees at 11 bases. This CDR3 has 15 residues. Germline V gives CDR1 SGHVS, CDR2 FQNEAQ. The V segment lost 4 bases and the J segment 7 bases; nucleotides outside the gene matches: 9. CDR3 amino acids: CASSSQGTGGTEQYF. DNA of the CDR3: TGTGCCAGCAGCTCCCAAGGGACAGGGGGGACAGAGCAGTACTTC.

This clone turned up a few times. The chain recombines TRBV2 with TRBJ1-1; a possible D gene is TRBD1 (5 bases). V dropped 9 bases and J dropped 0 bases, with 17 bases sitting between them. The CDR3 covers 15 residues. Germline CDR1 reads SNHLY; CDR2 reads FYNNEI. The CDR3 loop is CASLEQAGVNTEAFF. In DNA, the CDR3 is TGTGCCAGTTTAGAGCAAGCGGGGGTGAACACTGAAGCTTTCTTT.

The chain carries TRBV6-6 and TRBJ2-7; D remains unclear. Trimming left V 5 bases short and J 5 bases short, with 7 bases between. This CDR3 has 11 residues. Per the germline V gene, CDR1 is MNHNY and CDR2 is SVGAGI (reference sequence). The CDR3 loop is CASSLHNEQYF. Written as DNA, the CDR3 is TGTGCCAGCAGTCTGCACAACGAGCAGTACTTC.

This clone was picked up a small number of times. The V and J genes are TRBV6-5 and TRBJ1-2, with 7 bases that match TRBD1. The CDR3 is made up of 13 amino acids. With V trimmed by 7 bases and J by 4 bases, 6 bases remained unmatched. The V gene's germline CDR1 is MNHEY and CDR2 SVGAGI. CDR3 in amino acids: CASTTTGSYGYTF. DNA of the CDR3: TGTGCCAGCACCACGACAGGGTCCTATGGCTACACCTTC.

This clone has only one observation. The V call is TRBV5-1, the J call TRBJ2-7; maybe TRBD1 (5 bases). Trimming took off 4 bases at V and 3 bases at J, with 17 bases between the two ends. Germline-derived CDR1 and CDR2 are SGHRS and YFSETQ. The CDR3 totals 15 residues. DNA of the CDR3: TGCGCCAGCAGCCCTTCAGTTGACAGATTCTACGAGCAGTACTTC. This gives the protein CASSPSVDRFYEQYF.

This sequence joins TRBV5-5 and TRBJ1-2; TRBD1 is a possible D gene (5 bases). The CDR3 contains 14 residues. Trimming removed 3 bases at V and 0 bases at J, with 9 bases between. Germline CDR1 is SGHKS and CDR2 is YYEKEE (reference sequence). DNA for the CDR3: TGTGCCAGCAGCTGGGGGGGAGCTAACTATGGCTACACCTTC. Amino acids: CASSWGGANYGYTF.